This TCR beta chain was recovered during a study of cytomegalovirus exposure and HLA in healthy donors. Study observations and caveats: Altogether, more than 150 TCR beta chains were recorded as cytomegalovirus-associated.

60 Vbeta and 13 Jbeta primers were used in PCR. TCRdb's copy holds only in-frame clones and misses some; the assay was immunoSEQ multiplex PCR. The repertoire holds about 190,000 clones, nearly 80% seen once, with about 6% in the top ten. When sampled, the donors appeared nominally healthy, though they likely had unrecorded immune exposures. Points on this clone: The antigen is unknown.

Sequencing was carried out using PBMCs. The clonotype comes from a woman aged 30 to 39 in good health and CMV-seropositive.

The CDR3 DNA reads as TGTGCCAGCAGTCCAAACAGGGATAATCAGCCCCAGCATTTT. Translating it yields CASSPNRDNQPQHF. The chain couples TRBV27 to TRBJ1-5, with D perhaps TRBD1 (6 bases). Germline V gives CDR1 MNHEY, CDR2 SMNVEV (reference sequence). The V and J ends lost 5 bases and 4 bases respectively, with 12 bases between them. This CDR3 is built from 14 residues.